These T cell receptor beta chains were read from a single sample in a study of blood T cell repertoires in COVID-19. Clones were sequenced by immunoSEQ multiplex PCR, and TCRdb holds only the in-frame ones, with some missing. The profile shows 250,000 to 300,000 clones, around four fifths of them singletons. Material: peripheral blood. Receptors were obtained from a man aged 55 to 70 with acute or convalescent COVID-19. Both conserved end residues are part of each CDR3. Each record gives: J gene, V gene, D gene, clone size, CDR3 DNA, CDR3 protein. D genes are given only for firm matches. Rows give clone size only sometimes, using once, few, many, or a class for an expanded clone.

j_call: TRBJ2-6; v_call: TRBV4-1; d_call: TRBD1; clone_size: .; cdr3_nt: TGCGCCAGCAGCCTAAACCCGGGACAGGGGGTGAGAGGGGCCAACGTCCTGACTTTC; cdr3_aa: CASSLNPGQGVRGANVLTF
j_call: TRBJ1-2; v_call: TRBV29-1; d_call: .; clone_size: few; cdr3_nt: TGCAGCGTTGAACAGGGTGGCTACACCTTC; cdr3_aa: CSVEQGGYTF
j_call: TRBJ1-1; v_call: TRBV9; d_call: .; clone_size: .; cdr3_nt: TGTGCCAGCACCCTTCTAATGGACAGCAACACTGAAGCTTTCTTT; cdr3_aa: CASTLLMDSNTEAFF
j_call: TRBJ1-3; v_call: TRBV30; d_call: .; clone_size: .; cdr3_nt: TGTGCCTGGAGTGTACTTGACGGGAGCTCTGGAAACACCATATATTTT; cdr3_aa: CAWSVLDGSSGNTIYF
j_call: TRBJ2-7; v_call: TRBV29-1; d_call: .; clone_size: .; cdr3_nt: TGCAGCGTTGAAGATGGGGGGAGCTACGAGCAGTACTTC; cdr3_aa: CSVEDGGSYEQYF
j_call: TRBJ2-1; v_call: TRBV20-1; d_call: .; clone_size: .; cdr3_nt: TGCAGTGCTAGTCCTTGGGGAGGACCCAACAATGAGCAGTTCTTC; cdr3_aa: CSASPWGGPNNEQFF
j_call: TRBJ1-1; v_call: TRBV19; d_call: .; clone_size: .; cdr3_nt: TGTGCCAGTAGTATAGGTCCGGAGAGGGCGAACACTGAAGCTTTCTTT; cdr3_aa: CASSIGPERANTEAFF
j_call: TRBJ2-1; v_call: TRBV24-1; d_call: TRBD2; clone_size: .; cdr3_nt: TGTGCCACCAGTGCGGGCGGGAGGGACAATGAGCAGTTCTTC; cdr3_aa: CATSAGGRDNEQFF
j_call: TRBJ1-5; v_call: TRBV28; d_call: TRBD1; clone_size: .; cdr3_nt: TGTGCCAGCAGTCCGACAGGGGTTCCCCAGCATTTT; cdr3_aa: CASSPTGVPQHF
j_call: TRBJ2-5; v_call: TRBV30; d_call: TRBD2; clone_size: .; cdr3_nt: TGTGCCTGGAGCGCGGGACTAGCGGGGGGGCTAGCCCAGTACTTC; cdr3_aa: CAWSAGLAGGLAQYF
j_call: TRBJ2-5; v_call: TRBV11-3; d_call: TRBD1; clone_size: .; cdr3_nt: TGTGCCAGCAGCTACGGGACAGGGGTGGGAGAGACCCAGTACTTC; cdr3_aa: CASSYGTGVGETQYF
j_call: TRBJ2-7; v_call: TRBV11-2; d_call: .; clone_size: .; cdr3_nt: TGTGCCAGCAGCGCTGATTTAGCCGGGATCGACGAGCAGTACTTC; cdr3_aa: CASSADLAGIDEQYF
j_call: TRBJ1-2; v_call: TRBV2; d_call: .; clone_size: .; cdr3_nt: TGTGCCAGCACTGGCAGGGCAGGTGGCTACACCTTC; cdr3_aa: CASTGRAGGYTF
j_call: TRBJ1-1; v_call: TRBV7-9; d_call: TRBD1; clone_size: .; cdr3_nt: TGTGCCAGCAGCACACAGGGGGCGGTCACTGAAGCTTTCTTT; cdr3_aa: CASSTQGAVTEAFF
j_call: TRBJ2-2; v_call: TRBV11-2; d_call: .; clone_size: .; cdr3_nt: TGTGCCAGCAGCCCCGTGTCTGTCACCGGGGAGCTGTTTTTT; cdr3_aa: CASSPVSVTGELFF
j_call: TRBJ2-1; v_call: TRBV24-1; d_call: TRBD2; clone_size: .; cdr3_nt: TGTGCCACCAGTGATTTATCCCCCCTTGGACTAGCGGATGACAATGAGCAGTTCTTC; cdr3_aa: CATSDLSPLGLADDNEQFF
j_call: TRBJ2-7; v_call: TRBV28; d_call: TRBD1; clone_size: .; cdr3_nt: TGTGCCAGCAGTTTAAAGCCGGGACAGCCTTCCTACGAGCAGTACTTC; cdr3_aa: CASSLKPGQPSYEQYF
j_call: TRBJ2-1; v_call: TRBV3-1/TRBV3-2; d_call: TRBD1; clone_size: once; cdr3_nt: TGTGCCAGCACCCACCGGGACAGGGGTAAGGATTCGTACAATGAGCAGTTCTTC; cdr3_aa: CASTHRDRGKDSYNEQFF
j_call: TRBJ2-7; v_call: TRBV7-9; d_call: .; clone_size: .; cdr3_nt: TGTGCCAGCCGCCAACAGGGTGAGCAGTACTTC; cdr3_aa: CASRQQGEQYF
j_call: TRBJ2-3; v_call: TRBV29-1; d_call: .; clone_size: .; cdr3_nt: TGCAGCGTTGAAATTCTCTCAGATACGCAGTATTTT; cdr3_aa: CSVEILSDTQYF
j_call: TRBJ2-3; v_call: TRBV4-2; d_call: TRBD2; clone_size: once; cdr3_nt: TGTGCCAGCAGCCTAAGGCGGGAGGAGGGAGATACGCAGTATTTT; cdr3_aa: CASSLRREEGDTQYF
j_call: TRBJ2-1; v_call: TRBV6-5; d_call: TRBD1; clone_size: .; cdr3_nt: TGTGCCAGCAGTTACGGAGCAGGGGGCAATGAGCAGTTCTTC; cdr3_aa: CASSYGAGGNEQFF
j_call: TRBJ1-5; v_call: TRBV28; d_call: .; clone_size: .; cdr3_nt: TGTGCCAGCAGTAAAGCGACAGAACATAGCAATCAGCCCCAGCATTTT; cdr3_aa: CASSKATEHSNQPQHF
j_call: TRBJ2-7; v_call: TRBV29-1; d_call: TRBD2; clone_size: .; cdr3_nt: TGCAGCGTTGAAATGAGTAGCGGGAGGGCCCTAGCCTACGAGCAGTACTTC; cdr3_aa: CSVEMSSGRALAYEQYF
j_call: TRBJ2-3; v_call: TRBV6-4; d_call: TRBD2; clone_size: few; cdr3_nt: TGTGCCAGCAGTGATTATGGAAGCGGGGGCGATACGCAGTATTTT; cdr3_aa: CASSDYGSGGDTQYF
j_call: TRBJ2-2; v_call: TRBV29-1; d_call: TRBD2; clone_size: few; cdr3_nt: TGCAGCGTTGAAGACAGGGAGGGAACCGGGGAGCTGTTTTTT; cdr3_aa: CSVEDREGTGELFF
j_call: TRBJ2-1; v_call: TRBV14; d_call: .; clone_size: .; cdr3_nt: TGTGCCAGCAGCCTTCAGTTAAATGAGCAGTTCTTC; cdr3_aa: CASSLQLNEQFF
j_call: TRBJ2-2; v_call: TRBV28; d_call: TRBD2; clone_size: .; cdr3_nt: TGTGCCAGCACCGGACTAGCGGAAACCGGGGAGCTGTTTTTT; cdr3_aa: CASTGLAETGELFF
j_call: TRBJ2-6; v_call: TRBV4-1; d_call: TRBD2; clone_size: .; cdr3_nt: TGCGCCAGCAGCCCCCCCGATCGGGGGGGCTCTGGGGCCAACGTCCTGACTTTC; cdr3_aa: CASSPPDRGGSGANVLTF
j_call: TRBJ2-1; v_call: TRBV20-1; d_call: .; clone_size: .; cdr3_nt: TGCAGTGCTAATGAACGGGAATCCTACAATGAGCAGTTCTTC; cdr3_aa: CSANERESYNEQFF
j_call: TRBJ2-7; v_call: TRBV19; d_call: .; clone_size: .; cdr3_nt: TGTGCCAGTAGTATTGATGGCAGTTCCTACGAGCAGTACTTC; cdr3_aa: CASSIDGSSYEQYF
j_call: TRBJ2-3; v_call: TRBV7-3; d_call: .; clone_size: .; cdr3_nt: TGTGCCAGCAGCGTTATGGGCGGGGTCACAGATACGCAGTATTTT; cdr3_aa: CASSVMGGVTDTQYF
j_call: TRBJ2-7; v_call: TRBV4-3; d_call: .; clone_size: once; cdr3_nt: TGCGCCAGCAGCCAAGTATTCGGGAGCTCCTACGAGCAGTACTTC; cdr3_aa: CASSQVFGSSYEQYF
j_call: TRBJ2-5; v_call: TRBV6-5; d_call: .; clone_size: once; cdr3_nt: TGTGCCAGCAGTTACTCGGGCGGGGGCCTACAAGAGACCCAGTACTTC; cdr3_aa: CASSYSGGGLQETQYF
j_call: TRBJ2-2; v_call: TRBV6-5; d_call: .; clone_size: .; cdr3_nt: TGTGCCAGCACCAATCGGCGGAGCACCGGGGAGCTGTTTTTT; cdr3_aa: CASTNRRSTGELFF
j_call: TRBJ2-2; v_call: TRBV2; d_call: TRBD1; clone_size: .; cdr3_nt: TGTGCCAGCAGTGGGACAGGGGGACCGAACACCGGGGAGCTGTTTTTT; cdr3_aa: CASSGTGGPNTGELFF
j_call: TRBJ1-2; v_call: TRBV28; d_call: .; clone_size: .; cdr3_nt: TGTGCCAGCAGTTTATCGGACATTACCTATGGCTACACCTTC; cdr3_aa: CASSLSDITYGYTF
j_call: TRBJ2-7; v_call: TRBV10-3; d_call: TRBD1; clone_size: .; cdr3_nt: TGTGCCATCAGTGAGGGGACAGGGGGCGCGAACTACGAGCAGTACTTC; cdr3_aa: CAISEGTGGANYEQYF
j_call: TRBJ2-7; v_call: TRBV3-1/TRBV3-2; d_call: .; clone_size: .; cdr3_nt: TGTGCCAGCAGCCGACTAACCTACGAGCAGTACTTC; cdr3_aa: CASSRLTYEQYF
j_call: TRBJ2-7; v_call: TRBV11-2; d_call: TRBD2; clone_size: .; cdr3_nt: TGTGCCAGCAGCGCTGCTAGCGGGATTTTTTACGAGCAGTACTTC; cdr3_aa: CASSAASGIFYEQYF
j_call: TRBJ2-6; v_call: TRBV7-3; d_call: .; clone_size: .; cdr3_nt: TGTGCCAGCAGCTTCGGGGCTGGGGCCAACGTCCTGACTTTC; cdr3_aa: CASSFGAGANVLTF
j_call: TRBJ2-5; v_call: TRBV7-3; d_call: TRBD2; clone_size: .; cdr3_nt: TGTGCCAGCAGCCATGTAGGGACTAGCGGGAGTGAGACCCAGTACTTC; cdr3_aa: CASSHVGTSGSETQYF
j_call: TRBJ1-6; v_call: TRBV2; d_call: TRBD1; clone_size: .; cdr3_nt: TGTGCCAGCAGACCGGACAGGGACGGTTCACCCCTCCACTTT; cdr3_aa: CASRPDRDGSPLHF
j_call: TRBJ1-5; v_call: TRBV6-2/TRBV6-3; d_call: TRBD1; clone_size: few; cdr3_nt: TGTGCCAGCAGTAGGGGGACAGGGAGAAGCAATCAGCCCCAGCATTTT; cdr3_aa: CASSRGTGRSNQPQHF
j_call: TRBJ2-5; v_call: TRBV6-1; d_call: .; clone_size: .; cdr3_nt: TGTGCCAGCAGTTCATTAGCGGCCACAGAGACCCAGTACTTC; cdr3_aa: CASSSLAATETQYF
j_call: TRBJ1-2; v_call: TRBV20-1; d_call: .; clone_size: few; cdr3_nt: TGCAGTGCTGGTGGGAGAGCTAACTATGGCTACACCTTC; cdr3_aa: CSAGGRANYGYTF
j_call: TRBJ1-1; v_call: TRBV4-1; d_call: .; clone_size: .; cdr3_nt: TGCGCCAGCAGCCAAGAAATACAACTGAACACTGAAGCTTTCTTT; cdr3_aa: CASSQEIQLNTEAFF
j_call: TRBJ2-7; v_call: TRBV6-5; d_call: .; clone_size: .; cdr3_nt: TGTGCCAGGGACAGCCTCTACGAGCAGTACTTC; cdr3_aa: CARDSLYEQYF
j_call: TRBJ2-3; v_call: TRBV6-8; d_call: TRBD1; clone_size: .; cdr3_nt: TGTGCCAGCAGCGAAAAGGGGGCAAACACAGATACGCAGTATTTT; cdr3_aa: CASSEKGANTDTQYF
j_call: TRBJ1-2; v_call: TRBV6-6; d_call: .; clone_size: .; cdr3_nt: TGTGCCAGTGAGGGGGACGGAGCTAACTATGGCTACACCTTC; cdr3_aa: CASEGDGANYGYTF
j_call: TRBJ1-5; v_call: TRBV25-1; d_call: TRBD1; clone_size: .; cdr3_nt: TGTGCCAGCAGTTTGACAGGGAGCAATCAGCCCCAGCATTTT; cdr3_aa: CASSLTGSNQPQHF
j_call: TRBJ2-3; v_call: TRBV27; d_call: TRBD2; clone_size: .; cdr3_nt: TGTGCCAGCAGTTTTGGGCGGGGGGGCCCCCATACGCAGTATTTT; cdr3_aa: CASSFGRGGPHTQYF